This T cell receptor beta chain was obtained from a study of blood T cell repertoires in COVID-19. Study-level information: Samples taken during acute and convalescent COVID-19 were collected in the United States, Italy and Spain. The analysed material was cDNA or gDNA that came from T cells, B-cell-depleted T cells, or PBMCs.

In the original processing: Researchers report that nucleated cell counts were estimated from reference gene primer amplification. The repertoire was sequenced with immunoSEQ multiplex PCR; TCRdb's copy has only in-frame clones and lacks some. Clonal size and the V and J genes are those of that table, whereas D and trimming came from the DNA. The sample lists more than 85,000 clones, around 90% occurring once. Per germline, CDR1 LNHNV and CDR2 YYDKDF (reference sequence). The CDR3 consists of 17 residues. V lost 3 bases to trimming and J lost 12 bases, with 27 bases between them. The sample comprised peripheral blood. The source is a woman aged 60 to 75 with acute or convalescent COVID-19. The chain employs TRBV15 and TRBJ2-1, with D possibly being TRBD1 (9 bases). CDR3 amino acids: CATSSPEGQGTSLRQFF. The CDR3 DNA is TGTGCCACCAGCAGTCCGGAAGGACAGGGGACTAGTTTGAGGCAGTTCTTC.